The 27 T cell receptor beta chains below all came from one sample that was sequenced in a study of human T cells and chemical hapten exposure. TCRdb used MiXCR to reprocess the RACE reads, holding one entry per CDR3 protein. The sample yields some 91,000 distinct CDR3 sequences, 25% to 35% seen once. Time point meaning: patch test 3, about 24 weeks after DPC sensitization. Treatment of the sample: therapeutic diphenylcyclopropenone sensitization with weekly scalp DPC. The specimen comprised whole blood, sampled in connection with sensitization to the hapten diphenylcyclopropenone (DPC). These receptors were collected from a man aged 35-49 years with alopecia areata. Some clones in this sample may be carry-over from other donors' samples.

The rearrangement links TRBV28 to TRBJ2-5; perhaps D is TRBD1 or TRBD2 (6 bases each). The germline V gene has CDR1 MDHEN and CDR2 SYDVKM. The V end was cut by 5 bases, the J end by 4 bases, with 23 bases between. CDR3 length: 17 residues. CDR3 protein: CASSRLSWTAEGETQYF. CDR3 coding DNA: TGTGCCAGCAGTCGGCTATCTTGGACAGCGGAGGGAGAGACCCAGTACTTC. Full variable domain (outside the CDR3, taken from reference TRBV28 and TRBJ2-5): DVKVTQSSRYLVKRTGEKVFLECVQDMDHENMFWYRQDPGLGLRLIYFSYDVKMKEKGDIPEGYSVSREKKERFSLILESASTNQTSMYLCASSRLSWTAEGETQYFGPGTRLLVL.

This chain uses TRBV10-2 with TRBJ2-1; 7 bases are a match to TRBD1. This CDR3 comprises 15 residues. Germline V gene lookup returns CDR1 WSHSY and CDR2 SAAADI. The ends lost 6 bases at V and 7 bases at J; junction bases unmatched: 12. CDR3 DNA sequence: TGCGCCAGCAGGATAGGGACAGACTCGAGTAATGAGCAGTTCTTC. Translated: CASRIGTDSSNEQFF.

This clonotype was detected only a few times. The gene calls are TRBV27 and TRBJ2-5; D is possibly TRBD1 (6 bases). This CDR3 region has 16 residues. The germline V and J ends were trimmed by 5 bases and 2 bases, with 18 bases remaining between them. Germline values: CDR1 MNHEY, CDR2 SMNVEV (reference sequence). CDR3: CASSPPTGIGQETQYF. The DNA for the CDR3 is TGTGCCAGCAGTCCACCTACAGGGATTGGGCAAGAGACCCAGTACTTC.

V usage is TRBV7-2 and J usage is TRBJ2-3; 12 nucleotides line up with TRBD2. Trimming at V came to 3 bases and at J to 4 bases, leaving 5 bases not matched to a gene. Looked up from germline, CDR1 is SGHTA and CDR2 is FQGNSA. The CDR3 consists of 16 residues. CDR3 bases: TGTGCCAGCAGCTTCACTAGCGGGAGGACCTCAGATACGCAGTATTTT. It yields the protein CASSFTSGRTSDTQYF.

J is TRBJ1-4 and V is TRBV28; no firm D call. The CDR3 has 17 residues. Per the germline V gene, CDR1 is MDHEN and CDR2 is SYDVKM. Trimming shortened V by 6 bases and J by 5 bases, and 22 bases separated the two germline ends. The CDR3 DNA sequence: TGTGCCAGCAGCTCCTCCATCGGTAACAGACCCAATGAAAAACTGTTTTTT. It is translated as CASSSSIGNRPNEKLFF.

The J gene is TRBJ2-4, the V gene TRBV3-1; 7 bases fit TRBD1. The junction had 12 bases not matched to a gene; V was cut back by 0 bases and J by 7 bases. In germline, CDR1 is LGHDT, CDR2 YNNKEL (reference sequence). CDR3 size: 17 residues. The chain's CDR3 is CASSQDFRTGSVNIQYF. Written as DNA, the CDR3 is TGTGCCAGCAGCCAAGATTTTCGGACAGGTTCGGTCAACATTCAGTACTTC. The full variable domain, its missing parts supplied by reference TRBV3-1 and TRBJ2-4, is DTAVSQTPKYLVTQMGNDKSIKCEQNLGHDTMYWYKQDSKKFLKIMFSYNNKELIINETVPNRFSPKSPDKAHLNLHINSLELGDSAVYFCASSQDFRTGSVNIQYFGAGTRLSVL.

The chain employs TRBV24-1 and TRBJ1-5; unclear D gene. Germline assignment: CDR1 KGHDR and CDR2 SFDVKD. The CDR3 is made up of 12 amino acids. V dropped 4 bases and J dropped 6 bases, with 6 bases sitting between them. For the CDR3, the DNA is TGTGCCACCAGTGAGGGGAGTCAGCCCCAGCATTTT. Its protein product is CATSEGSQPQHF.

This clonotype was counted between two and nine times. The rearrangement uses TRBV3-1 and TRBJ1-2, with a tentative D call TRBD1 (5 bases). V lost 4 bases, J lost 8 bases, and 11 bases lay in between. This CDR3 contains 12 residues. CDR1 and CDR2 from the germline V gene are LGHDT and YNNKEL (reference sequence). This chain's CDR3 is CASSRTTGGYTF. The CDR3 DNA follows: TGTGCCAGCAGCCGGACAACTGGGGGCTACACCTTC.

The chain employs TRBV5-1 and TRBJ2-4; 7 nucleotides line up with TRBD1. CDR1 and CDR2 (germline): SGHRS, YFSETQ. The CDR3 consists of 17 residues. Trimming at V came to 0 bases and at J to 0 bases, leaving 6 bases not matched to a gene. As DNA, the CDR3 is TGCGCCAGCAGCTTGGCCGCCGGGACAGTAGCCAAAAACATTCAGTACTTC. It translates to CASSLAAGTVAKNIQYF.

This clonotype has just a few counts. V usage is TRBV11-2 and J usage is TRBJ1-1; 11 nucleotides agree with TRBD1. This CDR3 has 15 residues. Germline-derived CDR1 and CDR2 are SGHAT and FQNNGV. The trim removed 5 bases at V and 11 bases at J, leaving 13 bases unmatched. Here the CDR3 DNA reads TGTGCCAGCAGCCCGTACGGGACAGGGGGTATGAAGGCTTTCTTT. It encodes CASSPYGTGGMKAFF. The variable domain in full, with the rest retrieved from reference TRBV11-2 and TRBJ1-1, is EAGVAQSPRYKIIEKRQSVAFWCNPISGHATLYWYQQILGQGPKLLIQFQNNGVVDDSQLPKDRFSAERLKGVDSTLKIQPAKLEDSAVYLCASSPYGTGGMKAFFGQGTRLTVV.

Here the CDR3 reads CASSFPGSQPQHF. The CDR3 nucleotides read TGTGCCAGCAGTTTTCCTGGTAGTCAGCCCCAGCATTTT. This sequence joins TRBV27 and TRBJ1-5; D ambiguous. CDR3 length: 13 residues. CDR1 MNHEY and CDR2 SMNVEV come from the germline V gene (reference sequence). Trimming cost V 3 bases and J 6 bases, with 9 bases left between them.

This clonotype has just a few counts. This chain uses TRBV7-2 with TRBJ1-4; unclear D gene. Germline CDR1 SGHTA, CDR2 FQGNSA. The CDR3 consists of 15 residues. V shed 5 bases and J shed 6 bases, with 16 bases lying between them. CDR3: CASSRDGRSDEKLFF. The CDR3 coding sequence is TGTGCCAGCAGCCGAGACGGGCGGTCTGATGAAAAACTGTTTTTT.

This chain links TRBV4-2 with TRBJ1-1; the D gene is possibly TRBD1 (6 bases). Germline V gene lookup returns CDR1 LGHNA and CDR2 YNFKEQ. The V end was cut by 0 bases, the J end by 4 bases, with 15 bases between. The length of the CDR3 is 16 residues. The CDR3 DNA reads as TGTGCCAGCAGCCAAGAAATGGAACAGGGCGGCACTGAAGCTTTCTTT. Translating gives CASSQEMEQGGTEAFF.

The rearrangement links TRBV6-5 to TRBJ2-7, with TRBD1 matching 7 bases. The CDR3 contains 14 residues. The V segment lost 7 bases and the J segment 7 bases; nucleotides outside the gene matches: 13. CDR1 MNHEY and CDR2 SVGAGI come from the germline V gene. This chain's CDR3 is CASTASGGPEEQYF. In DNA, the CDR3 is TGTGCCAGCACCGCCTCAGGGGGACCGGAGGAGCAGTACTTC.

This clonotype was detected a few times. The V gene is TRBV24-1, the J gene TRBJ1-5; the match to TRBD1 covers 7 bases. Germline V gene sequence: CDR1 KGHDR, CDR2 SFDVKD. V shed 5 bases and J 3 bases; nucleotides not matched to a gene: 3. This CDR3 is 14 amino acids long. The CDR3 spells CATSGDSANQPQHF. DNA of the CDR3: TGTGCCACCAGTGGGGACAGTGCCAATCAGCCCCAGCATTTT.

Within the sample, this clonotype is medium-sized. The V call is TRBV6-5, the J call TRBJ2-7; maybe TRBD1 (6 bases). The germline V and J ends were trimmed by 6 bases and 4 bases, with 22 bases remaining between them. This CDR3 spans 16 amino acids. In germline, CDR1 is MNHEY, CDR2 SVGAGI. For the CDR3, the DNA is TGTGCCAGCAGAAAGAGGGGGACACCCACTCGGTACGAGCAGTACTTC. Amino acids: CASRKRGTPTRYEQYF.

In this sample, this clonotype turned up a few times. This chain connects TRBV12-3 or TRBV12-4 to TRBJ1-2, with 7 nucleotides matching TRBD1. Unmatched junction bases numbered 10, after V lost 4 bases and J lost 5 bases. The CDR3 has 15 amino acids. In DNA, the CDR3 is TGTGCCAGCAGTTCGAGTAACAGGGGAGGTTATGGCTACACCTTC. Protein product: CASSSSNRGGYGYTF.

The rearrangement links TRBV6-5 to TRBJ2-7; TRBD1 agrees at 9 bases. Germline lookup yields CDR1 MNHEY and CDR2 SVGAGI. CDR3 length: 15 amino acids. Unmatched junction bases numbered 12, after V lost 6 bases and J lost 6 bases. For the CDR3, the DNA is TGTGCCAGCAGCTCCCCCCACACAGGGGGCGGCGAGCAGTACTTC. Translating it yields CASSSPHTGGGEQYF.

Here the CDR3 DNA reads TGTGCCAGCAGCCAAGATCCAAGAAATAACTATGGCTACACCTTC. Its protein is CASSQDPRNNYGYTF. The V and J genes are TRBV14 and TRBJ1-2, with D unclear. There are 15 residues in the CDR3. Trimming stripped 0 bases from V and 1 base from J, with 9 bases between. Germline-derived CDR1 and CDR2 are SGHDN and FVKESK.

This sequence joins TRBV28 and TRBJ2-3; TRBD1 matches 8 bases. Germline V gives CDR1 MDHEN, CDR2 SYDVKM. The CDR3 runs to 15 residues. Unmatched junction bases numbered 13, after V lost 5 bases and J lost 9 bases. The CDR3 sequence is CASSPSDRVGRTQYF. In nucleotides, the CDR3 is TGTGCCAGCAGTCCCTCGGACAGGGTCGGACGGACGCAGTATTTT.

The J gene is TRBJ2-3, the V gene TRBV24-1; D possibly corresponds to TRBD1 (5 bases). Trimming removed 0 bases from V and 0 bases from J, with 9 bases in between. CDR1 is KGHDR and CDR2 is SFDVKD in the germline V gene. The length of the CDR3 is 16 residues. The CDR3 is CATSDLGHLSTDTQYF. CDR3 coding DNA: TGTGCCACCAGTGATTTGGGACACCTTAGCACAGATACGCAGTATTTT.

This chain joins TRBV5-5 and TRBJ1-5, with no clear D. Trimming removed 0 bases from V and 4 bases from J, with 11 bases in between. Germline loops: CDR1 SGHKS, CDR2 YYEKEE (reference sequence). CDR3 size: 15 residues. The CDR3 DNA reads as TGTGCCAGCAGCTTGGAGGTACAGCGGAATCAGCCCCAGCATTTT. This codes for CASSLEVQRNQPQHF.

The V gene is TRBV7-9, the J gene TRBJ2-1; the match to TRBD2 covers 11 bases. V was clipped by 5 bases and J by 9 bases; unmatched bases: 15. CDR1 is SEHNR, CDR2 FQNEAQ, per germline (reference sequence). The CDR3 runs to 17 residues. CDR3 amino acids: CASSVPFIAGGVGEQFF. As DNA, the CDR3 is TGTGCCAGCAGCGTCCCCTTCATAGCGGGGGGGGTTGGTGAGCAGTTCTTC. Complete variable domain (other parts from reference TRBV7-9 and TRBJ2-1): DTGVSQNPRHKITKRGQNVTFRCDPISEHNRLYWYRQTLGQGPEFLTYFQNEAQLEKSRLLSDRFSAERPKGSFSTLEIQRTEQGDSAMYLCASSVPFIAGGVGEQFFGPGTRLTVL.

The CDR3 bases are TGTGCCAGCAGTCTAAGCGGGAGGGCCTATGGCACAGATACGCAGTATTTT. It translates to CASSLSGRAYGTDTQYF. The rearrangement joins TRBV12-3 or TRBV12-4 to TRBJ2-3; 10 nucleotides line up with TRBD2. This CDR3 spans 17 amino acids. The J segment lost 1 base and the V segment lost 5 bases, leaving 9 bases of the junction unmatched.

The genes are TRBV7-2 and TRBJ2-1; 8 bases agree with TRBD1. The CDR3 is 15 residues long. V shed 5 bases and J 2 bases; nucleotides not matched to a gene: 5. Germline V gene lookup returns CDR1 SGHTA and CDR2 FQGNSA. CDR3 region: CASSRDRPTYNEQFF. The CDR3 bases are TGTGCCAGCAGCCGGGACAGGCCCACCTACAATGAGCAGTTCTTC. Drawing the rest from reference TRBV7-2 and TRBJ2-1, the complete variable domain is GAGVSQSPSNKVTEKGKDVELRCDPISGHTALYWYRQSLGQGLEFLIYFQGNSAPDKSGLPSDRFSAERTGGSVSTLTIQRTQQEDSAVYLCASSRDRPTYNEQFFGPGTRLTVL.

The chain carries TRBV20-1 and TRBJ1-5, with a possible D match to TRBD1 (5 bases). The CDR3 consists of 13 residues. Trimming took off 4 bases at V and 8 bases at J, with 15 bases between the two ends. Germline CDR1 reads DFQATT; CDR2 reads SNEGSKA (reference sequence). CDR3 protein: CSAKGPTKEPQHF. The CDR3 DNA follows: TGCAGTGCTAAGGGGCCGACCAAGGAGCCCCAGCATTTT.

The chain has TRBV7-3 and TRBJ2-5, with 10 bases matching TRBD2. V lost 5 bases and J lost 1; bases outside the gene matches: 4. Germline-derived CDR1 and CDR2 are SGHTA and FQGTGA. This CDR3 is 15 amino acids long. CDR3 in DNA: TGTGCCAGCAGCAAGGGACTAGCGATCCAAGAGACCCAGTACTTC. It is translated as CASSKGLAIQETQYF. Full variable domain (outside the CDR3, taken from reference TRBV7-3 and TRBJ2-5): GAGVSQTPSNKVTEKGKYVELRCDPISGHTALYWYRQSLGQGPEFLIYFQGTGAADDSGLPNDRFFAVRPEGSVSTLKIQRTERGDSAVYLCASSKGLAIQETQYFGPGTRLLVL.